This T cell receptor beta chain originates from a study of PD-L1 blockade in urothelial cancer. For the study at large: Male sex and bladder-origin urothelial cancer were recorded for about 90% of the roughly 29 patients. Prior chemotherapy in patients spanned 0 to 3 regimens.

Regarding time point: pretreatment peripheral blood. The patients had locally advanced or metastatic urothelial carcinoma. Each patient gave between 1 and 8 samples of peripheral blood mononuclear cells, which were collected pretreatment and during treatment. Germline V gene sequence: CDR1 MRHNA, CDR2 SNTAGT. Deletions cut 6 bases from V and 1 base from J, with 9 bases between. The CDR3 has 13 amino acids. Produced via immunoSEQ multiplex PCR; TCRdb's table is partial and in-frame only. The sample holds around 79,000 clones, around four fifths seen once. This clone was counted between two and nine times.

The sample here was PBMCs, taken around atezolizumab (anti-PD-L1) treatment. The V call is TRBV6-4, the J call TRBJ1-1; no reliable D call. The receptor's source is a man aged 40-50 years with urothelial cancer. CDR3 amino acids: CASSQTTNTEAFF. DNA for the CDR3: TGTGCCAGCAGCCAGACAACGAACACTGAAGCTTTCTTT.